This TCR beta chain was profiled in a study of shared clonotypes between healthy human individuals. Across the whole study: Every donor yielded three CD4 naive, three CD4 memory, two CD8 naive and one CD8 memory plate.

V was clipped by 2 bases and J by 3 bases, with 5 bases between them. The germline V gene encodes CDR1 MNHNS and CDR2 SASEGT. This CDR3 region has 13 residues. TCRdb's copy holds only in-frame clones and misses some; the assay was immunoSEQ multiplex PCR. Altogether under 1 million clones are present, 90% to 95% being singletons, with the ten largest covering less than 25%. Overall study findings and caveats: Richness estimates generally favored naive over memory subsets. Sharing of clonotypes among donors was expected to vary with sequencing depth. Shared clonotypes: about 5% naive CD4, around 3.5% naive CD8, 2.3% memory CD4, 0.35% to 0.5% memory CD8.

Naivety among CD8 cells was defined by CD45RO negativity and positive CCR7 selection, thereby excluding terminally differentiated effector memory CD45RA+ cells. A note on this clone: No antigen is known for it.

Sequencing was carried out using naive CD8+ T cells sorted from blood. The rearrangement joins TRBV6-1 to TRBJ1-3; no firm D call. The receptor was isolated from a man aged 25-40 years in good health. This chain's CDR3 is CASSELSGNTIYF. The CDR3 DNA sequence: TGTGCCAGCAGTGAACTCAGTGGAAACACCATATATTTT.